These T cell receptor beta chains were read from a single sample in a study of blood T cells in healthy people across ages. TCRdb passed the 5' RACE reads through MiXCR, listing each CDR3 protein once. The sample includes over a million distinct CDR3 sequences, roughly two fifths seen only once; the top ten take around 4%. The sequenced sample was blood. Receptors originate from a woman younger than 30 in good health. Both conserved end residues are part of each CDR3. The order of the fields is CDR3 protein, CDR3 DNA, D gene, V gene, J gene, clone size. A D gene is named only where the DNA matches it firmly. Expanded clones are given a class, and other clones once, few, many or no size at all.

cdr3_aa: CASNDGAGEETQYF
cdr3_nt: TGTGCCAGCAACGACGGAGCGGGGGAAGAGACCCAGTACTTC
d_call: TRBD2
v_call: TRBV6-2/TRBV6-3
j_call: TRBJ2-5
clone_size: .

cdr3_aa: CASSSPKGAKNIQYF
cdr3_nt: TGTGCCAGCAGCTCTCCAAAAGGGGCCAAAAACATTCAGTACTTC
d_call: .
v_call: TRBV7-9
j_call: TRBJ2-4
clone_size: .

cdr3_aa: CASSWTGGNNSPLHF
cdr3_nt: TGTGCCAGCAGTTGGACAGGGGGAAATAATTCACCCCTCCACTTT
d_call: TRBD1
v_call: TRBV27
j_call: TRBJ1-6
clone_size: .

cdr3_aa: CASSVAGQYGYTF
cdr3_nt: TGTGCCAGCAGCGTAGCGGGACAATATGGCTACACCTTC
d_call: .
v_call: TRBV7-2
j_call: TRBJ1-2
clone_size: .

cdr3_aa: CASSLQGGISSGNTIYF
cdr3_nt: TGTGCCAGCAGCTTACAAGGGGGAATTTCCTCTGGAAACACCATATATTTT
d_call: .
v_call: TRBV7-2
j_call: TRBJ1-3
clone_size: .

cdr3_aa: CASRPNRGFRQQYF
cdr3_nt: TGTGCCAGCAGGCCCAACAGGGGTTTCAGGCAGCAGTACTTC
d_call: TRBD1
v_call: TRBV12-3/TRBV12-4
j_call: TRBJ2-5
clone_size: few

cdr3_aa: CASKFRGGGSPLHF
cdr3_nt: TGTGCCAGCAAGTTCCGCGGAGGGGGATCACCCCTCCACTTT
d_call: .
v_call: TRBV28
j_call: TRBJ1-6
clone_size: once

cdr3_aa: CSARGPDSNYGYTF
cdr3_nt: TGCAGTGCTAGAGGACCGGACAGTAACTATGGCTACACCTTC
d_call: .
v_call: TRBV20-1
j_call: TRBJ1-2
clone_size: .

cdr3_aa: CASSMNGYSNQPQHF
cdr3_nt: TGTGCCAGCAGCATGAACGGATATAGCAATCAGCCCCAGCATTTT
d_call: .
v_call: TRBV6-1
j_call: TRBJ1-5
clone_size: .

cdr3_aa: CASSRWGPSGRTYNEQFF
cdr3_nt: TGTGCCAGCTCACGCTGGGGTCCGAGCGGGAGAACCTACAATGAGCAGTTCTTC
d_call: TRBD2
v_call: TRBV18
j_call: TRBJ2-1
clone_size: .

cdr3_aa: CASNRQGVDYGYTF
cdr3_nt: TGTGCCAGCAATAGACAGGGTGTGGATTATGGCTACACCTTC
d_call: TRBD1
v_call: TRBV6-5
j_call: TRBJ1-2
clone_size: few

cdr3_aa: CSARPTGGRGYTF
cdr3_nt: TGCAGTGCTAGACCGACAGGGGGCCGGGGCTACACCTTC
d_call: TRBD1
v_call: TRBV20-1
j_call: TRBJ1-2
clone_size: few

cdr3_aa: CSARPSGFTDTQYF
cdr3_nt: TGCAGTGCTAGACCTAGCGGATTCACAGATACGCAGTATTTT
d_call: TRBD2
v_call: TRBV20-1
j_call: TRBJ2-3
clone_size: few

cdr3_aa: CASSHSVPSTDTQYF
cdr3_nt: TGTGCCAGCAGTCATAGCGTCCCTAGCACAGATACGCAGTATTTT
d_call: .
v_call: TRBV12-3/TRBV12-4
j_call: TRBJ2-3
clone_size: .

cdr3_aa: CSVEASGSYNEQFF
cdr3_nt: TGCAGCGTTGAAGCCAGCGGGAGTTACAATGAGCAGTTCTTC
d_call: TRBD2
v_call: TRBV29-1
j_call: TRBJ2-1
clone_size: few

cdr3_aa: CASSQDASKTSYLAKSQETQYF
cdr3_nt: TGTGCCAGCAGCCAAGATGCCTCTAAAACTAGCTATCTTGCCAAATCTCAAGAGACCCAGTACTTC
d_call: .
v_call: TRBV3-1
j_call: TRBJ2-5
clone_size: .

cdr3_aa: CASSDRGLVGTNEQFF
cdr3_nt: TGTGCCAGCAGTGATCGGGGACTAGTCGGGACAAATGAGCAGTTCTTC
d_call: TRBD2
v_call: TRBV6-1
j_call: TRBJ2-1
clone_size: .

cdr3_aa: CSAWAGESNQPQHF
cdr3_nt: TGCAGTGCTTGGGCCGGGGAGAGCAATCAGCCCCAGCATTTT
d_call: .
v_call: TRBV20-1
j_call: TRBJ1-5
clone_size: few

cdr3_aa: CSAFGQGGNYGYTF
cdr3_nt: TGCAGTGCCTTTGGACAGGGGGGGAACTATGGCTACACCTTC
d_call: TRBD1
v_call: TRBV20-1
j_call: TRBJ1-2
clone_size: .

cdr3_aa: CASSRGAGYNEQYF
cdr3_nt: TGTGCCAGCTCCCGGGGAGCAGGATACAACGAGCAGTACTTC
d_call: .
v_call: TRBV18
j_call: TRBJ2-7
clone_size: .

cdr3_aa: CASQAGLTGELFF
cdr3_nt: TGTGCCAGCCAAGCGGGACTCACCGGGGAGCTGTTTTTT
d_call: TRBD2
v_call: TRBV28
j_call: TRBJ2-2
clone_size: .

cdr3_aa: CASSLTVTYNEQFF
cdr3_nt: TGTGCCAGCAGCTTAACCGTAACTTACAATGAGCAGTTCTTC
d_call: .
v_call: TRBV7-9
j_call: TRBJ2-1
clone_size: .

cdr3_aa: CASSQGRGAEAFF
cdr3_nt: TGTGCCAGCTCTCAGGGAAGAGGAGCTGAAGCTTTCTTT
d_call: .
v_call: TRBV18
j_call: TRBJ1-1
clone_size: once

cdr3_aa: CASSPAFMDGYTF
cdr3_nt: TGTGCCAGCAGCCCAGCTTTCATGGATGGCTACACCTTC
d_call: .
v_call: TRBV7-2
j_call: TRBJ1-2
clone_size: .

cdr3_aa: CASSGTWVDSYTF
cdr3_nt: TGTGCCAGCAGCGGGACATGGGTTGATAGCTACACCTTC
d_call: .
v_call: TRBV7-2
j_call: TRBJ1-2
clone_size: few

cdr3_aa: CSAPVGRSYEQYF
cdr3_nt: TGCAGTGCCCCAGTGGGCAGGTCCTACGAGCAGTACTTC
d_call: .
v_call: TRBV20-1
j_call: TRBJ2-7
clone_size: few

cdr3_aa: CASSPPLESYGYTF
cdr3_nt: TGTGCCAGCTCACCACCTCTGGAAAGCTATGGCTACACCTTC
d_call: .
v_call: TRBV18
j_call: TRBJ1-2
clone_size: once

cdr3_aa: CSAPWTGWTQYF
cdr3_nt: TGCAGCGCTCCTTGGACAGGGTGGACCCAGTACTTC
d_call: TRBD1
v_call: TRBV20-1
j_call: TRBJ2-5
clone_size: .

cdr3_aa: CAISESGTGVHGQYF
cdr3_nt: TGTGCCATCAGTGAATCCGGGACAGGGGTGCATGGGCAGTACTTC
d_call: TRBD1
v_call: TRBV10-3
j_call: TRBJ2-7
clone_size: few